The entry below gives a single T cell receptor beta chain sequence along with its context. In the study's own analysis: The assay estimated nucleated cells by amplifying reference gene primers. Clones were sequenced by immunoSEQ multiplex PCR, and TCRdb holds only the in-frame ones, with some missing. For V, J and clone size, that table is used; D and trimming come from the DNA. This sample carries under 300,000 clones, 86% of them seen once, and the ten largest clones take 2.2%. This sample is drawn from a study of blood T cell repertoires in COVID-19. Study as a whole: Samples representing acute and convalescent COVID-19 were sourced from the United States, Italy and Spain. The cDNA or gDNA used as material had been derived from T cells, B-cell-depleted T cells, or PBMCs.

CDR3 length: 15 residues. The germline V gene encodes CDR1 SGHKS and CDR2 YYEKEE (reference sequence). V lost 8 bases and J lost 6; bases outside the gene matches: 15. This TCR was recovered from a man aged 25-40 years who had recovered from COVID-19. The rearrangement uses TRBV5-5 and TRBJ1-2; TRBD1 matches at 8 bases. The specimen was peripheral blood. CDR3 in DNA: TGTGCCAGTGGTCTATCCGGGACAGGAGGGCATGGCTACACCTTC. Translating gives CASGLSGTGGHGYTF.